This passage covers 18 T cell receptor beta chains from one sample sequenced in a study of T cell repertoires in cytomegalovirus infection. TCRdb independently ran MiXCR on the reads; one entry per CDR3 protein. Among a few hundred thousand distinct CDR3 sequences listed, roughly 29% were seen once. Source material: PBMCs. The receptors here all came from a human donor in good health (CMV status not recorded). Some clones in this sample may be carry-over from other donors' samples.

This clonotype showed up many times. The chain couples TRBV7-2 to TRBJ2-2; 9 nucleotides agree with TRBD1. Trimming took 5 bases from V and 1 from J; bases not matched to a gene: 2. The CDR3 length is 15 residues. Germline V gives CDR1 SGHTA, CDR2 FQGNSA. CDR3 nucleotide sequence: TGTGCCAGCAGCCAGACAGGGGGGAACACCGGGGAGCTGTTTTTT. It codes for CASSQTGGNTGELFF.

The J gene is TRBJ2-7, the V gene TRBV29-1; unclear D gene. Germline values: CDR1 SQVTM, CDR2 ANQGSEA. V shed 4 bases and J shed 6 bases, with 16 bases lying between them. This CDR3 spans 13 amino acids. The CDR3 DNA reads TGCAGCGTTGTCCCCAACCCAGGCGGCGAGCAGTACTTC. It translates to CSVVPNPGGEQYF.

This clonotype has a handful of counts. The V call is TRBV4-3, the J call TRBJ2-6, with 14 bases aligning to TRBD2. CDR1 is LGHNA and CDR2 is YSLEER in the germline V gene. This CDR3 comprises 18 residues. V shed 3 bases, J shed 2 bases, and the junction held 3 bases outside the gene matches. In DNA, the CDR3 is TGCGCCAGCAGCCAGGGGACTAGCGGGAGCGCTGGGGCCAACGTCCTGACTTTC. It codes for CASSQGTSGSAGANVLTF.

This clonotype was counted many times. This chain joins TRBV6-5 and TRBJ2-1; 7 nucleotides align to TRBD2. J lost 12 bases, V lost 3 bases, and 5 bases had no gene match. CDR1 MNHEY and CDR2 SVGAGI come from the germline V gene. The CDR3 spans 12 residues. The CDR3 coding sequence is TGTGCCAGCAGTTATGGGAGGGGCGGGCAGTTCTTC. Translating gives CASSYGRGGQFF.

In its sample, this clonotype was seen many times. The V call is TRBV7-2, the J call TRBJ2-1; D is unresolved. V was cut by 4 bases and J by 6 bases, with 13 bases left in between. CDR3 size: 14 residues. Germline V gene sequence: CDR1 SGHTA, CDR2 FQGNSA. The CDR3 nucleotides read TGTGCCAGCAGCTCCGATAGTCGTGGCAATGAGCAGTTCTTC. Amino acids: CASSSDSRGNEQFF.

This clonotype appeared a few times. This chain joins TRBV6-5 and TRBJ2-1; TRBD2 matches 8 bases. J lost 8 bases, V lost 0 bases, and 6 bases had no gene match. From germline, CDR1 is MNHEY and CDR2 SVGAGI. The CDR3 loop spans 15 amino acids. The CDR3 DNA follows: TGTGCCAGCAGTTACTCCGCGGGAGGTTCGGATGAGCAGTTCTTC. This translates into CASSYSAGGSDEQFF.

This clonotype was seen a handful of times. The gene calls are TRBV19 and TRBJ1-2; no firm D call. Germline V gene data show CDR1 as LNHDA and CDR2 as SQIVND (reference sequence). The CDR3 sequence is 12 residues long. The germline V and J ends were trimmed by 3 bases and 6 bases, with 8 bases remaining between them. For the CDR3, the DNA is TGTGCCAGTAGTATGCGTTGGGATGGCTACACCTTC. This codes for CASSMRWDGYTF.

J is TRBJ1-1 and V is TRBV14, with D tentatively TRBD1 (5 bases). The V end lost 5 bases, the J end lost 1 base, and 14 bases lay between the germline ends. CDR1 and CDR2 (germline): SGHDN, FVKESK. The CDR3 consists of 15 residues. The CDR3: CASSGAGLGNTEAFF. The CDR3 DNA sequence: TGTGCCAGCAGCGGAGCAGGGTTGGGGAACACTGAAGCTTTCTTT.

This clonotype was seen more than once but under ten times. The chain carries TRBV11-2 and TRBJ1-2; D perhaps matches TRBD1 (6 bases). This CDR3 is built from 12 residues. The V end was cut by 2 bases, the J end by 9 bases, with 10 bases between. CDR1 and CDR2 (germline): SGHAT, FQNNGV. For the CDR3, the DNA is TGTGCCAGCAGCTTATACAGGGCAAGCTACACCTTC. Protein product: CASSLYRASYTF.

The rearrangement uses TRBV12-3 or TRBV12-4 and TRBJ2-5; 8 bases line up with TRBD1. J was trimmed by 6 bases and V by 5 bases; bases with no gene match: 8. The CDR3 covers 14 residues. The CDR3 sequence is CASSTTGQGQTQYF. CDR3 DNA: TGTGCCAGCAGTACCACAGGACAGGGACAGACCCAGTACTTC.

The rearrangement joins TRBV10-3 to TRBJ1-5, with D possibly being TRBD1 (5 bases). V was trimmed by 6 bases and J by 1 base, leaving 7 bases between them. The CDR3 consists of 13 residues. Germline CDR1 ENHRY, CDR2 SYGVKD. CDR3 protein: CAISGDSNQPQHF. CDR3 sequence (DNA): TGTGCCATCAGCGGGGACAGCAATCAGCCCCAGCATTTT.

The chain carries TRBV30 and TRBJ2-1; tentatively, D is TRBD2 (6 bases). CDR3 size: 15 residues. The germline gives CDR1 GTSNPN, CDR2 SVGIG (reference sequence). The V end lost 3 bases, the J end lost 0 bases, and 12 bases lay between the germline ends. The CDR3 here is CAWRGTSSSYNEQFF. The CDR3 bases are TGTGCCTGGAGGGGGACTTCAAGCTCCTACAATGAGCAGTTCTTC.

V and J are TRBV27 and TRBJ2-3, with D hard to call. V shed 6 bases and J shed 8 bases, with 21 bases lying between them. From germline, CDR1 is MNHEY and CDR2 SMNVEV (reference sequence). The CDR3 is 15 amino acids. The CDR3: CASSQLGPSPITQYF. CDR3 nucleotide sequence: TGTGCCAGCAGCCAACTCGGGCCCTCCCCTATTACGCAGTATTTT.

The chain couples TRBV6-1 to TRBJ2-7, with 13 nucleotides matching TRBD2. The germline V gene encodes CDR1 MNHNS and CDR2 SASEGT. The V and J ends lost 10 bases and 3 bases, in that order; junction bases with no gene match: 27. This CDR3 spans 21 amino acids. The CDR3 loop is CAILGLAGDQPTNQNIYEQYF. CDR3 nucleotides: TGTGCCATTCTCGGACTAGCGGGAGACCAACCGACTAATCAAAACATCTACGAGCAGTACTTC.

This clonotype was seen more than once but under ten times. The J gene is TRBJ1-1, the V gene TRBV5-4, with TRBD1 matching over 7 bases. This CDR3 has 18 residues. Germline assignment: CDR1 SGHNT and CDR2 YYREEE (reference sequence). V was pared by 3 bases and J by 7 bases, with 21 bases of the junction left unmatched. For the CDR3, the DNA is TGTGCCAGCAGCTCGAGACCGGACAGGCTAGGTGGAAGAAATGAAGCTTTCTTT. It encodes CASSSRPDRLGGRNEAFF.

This clonotype was observed a handful of times. The V call is TRBV25-1, the J call TRBJ1-1; no reliable D call. V lost 4 bases to trimming and J lost 6 bases, with 6 bases between them. Germline CDR1 reads MGHDK; CDR2 reads SYGVNS. This CDR3 spans 11 amino acids. The chain's CDR3 is CASSVISEAFF. Written as DNA, the CDR3 is TGTGCCAGCAGTGTGATTTCTGAAGCTTTCTTT. Drawing the rest from reference TRBV25-1 and TRBJ1-1, the complete variable domain is EADIYQTPRYLVIGTGKKITLECSQTMGHDKMYWYQQDPGMELHLIHYSYGVNSTEKGDLSSESTVSRIRTEHFPLTLESARPSHTSQYLCASSVISEAFFGQGTRLTVV.

This clonotype was seen a handful of times. The rearrangement joins TRBV7-2 to TRBJ2-3; D is perhaps TRBD2 (5 bases). The CDR3 has 14 residues. Germline V gene sequence: CDR1 SGHTA, CDR2 FQGNSA. Trimming stripped 5 bases from V and 1 base from J, with 10 bases between. CDR3: CASSRGWRTDTQYF. The CDR3 DNA is TGTGCCAGCAGCCGGGGTTGGCGCACAGATACGCAGTATTTT.

Only a few counts were recorded for this clonotype. The chain has TRBV19 and TRBJ2-7; 9 bases map to TRBD2. The CDR3 sequence is 17 residues long. V lost 4 bases and J lost 0; bases outside the gene matches: 10. The germline V gene has CDR1 LNHDA and CDR2 SQIVND (reference sequence). CDR3 DNA sequence: TGTGCCAGTAGTACCCGTCGGGGAGCGGGGGGCTCCTACGAGCAGTACTTC. This encodes CASSTRRGAGGSYEQYF.